Sequencing of this T cell receptor (beta chain) was carried out in a study of monozygotic twins with inflammatory bowel disease (dated by TCRdb to between 2019 and 2020). Broadly, across the study: A total of roughly 28 monozygotic twin pairs were included in the full study, comprising nine German pairs (four IBD-concordant, five IBD-discordant) and 19 IBD-discordant Danish pairs. The search for disease-associated traits relied mainly on comparing, within discordant pairs, IBD patients with their genetically identical healthy co-twins. Each individual had, on average, about 151 000 unique TCRalpha sequences and 181 000 unique TCRbeta sequences available for analysis. What the research found in general, with its limitations: Background noise and inter-individual variability may have been introduced into the repertoires by the differing immunosuppressive treatments among patients. IBD patients had lower TCRbeta repertoire diversity, measured by the inverse Simpson index, than their healthy co-twins. Compared with healthy twins, IBD patients had fewer clonotypes in common with other individuals, a difference most pronounced in patients showing signs of disease activity. The analysis was unable to tell apart different T cell subtypes. No single strong signal or clonotype linked to IBD turned up in the results, so the idea that one exists was not supported. Concordant and discordant twins showed no difference in repertoire similarity, possibly because of limited statistical power.

An approximately 2.5 ml peripheral blood sample was drawn into PAXgene tubes per donor and stored at -80°C. Without any T cell sorting, total RNA was extracted from whole blood using the PAXgene blood miRNA kit on an automated QIAcube. Peripheral blood from monozygotic twin pairs concordant or discordant for inflammatory bowel disease was subjected to deep TCRalpha and TCRbeta repertoire profiling with unique molecular barcoding. Smoking habits were recorded for all twin pairs, with individuals classified as current, former or never smokers. CDR1 and CDR2, looked up from the germline V gene, are LGHNA and YSLEER. Including cysteine and phenylalanine, the CDR3 has 17 amino acids. No DNA was logged. Libraries came from 5' RACE. Preparation of each TCR library used 3,000 to 3,500 ng of total RNA. cDNA was synthesized with SMARTScribe reverse transcriptase in eight separate reactions per sample. During cDNA synthesis, template switching was used to introduce unique molecular identifiers that contained a 6-nucleotide sample barcode. TCRalpha and TCRbeta cDNA was amplified in two nested PCRs of approximately 16 and 10 cycles, and bead purification was carried out after each PCR. Before amplification, cDNA was treated with uracil DNA-glycosylase and purified using the QIAquick PCR purification kit. The second PCR added Illumina TruSeq-compatible adapters along with sample-specific barcodes. Library quality and concentration were checked on TapeStation and Qubit, and libraries were pooled at about 5 ng each. The pooled libraries were sequenced with 2 x 100 bp reads and custom sequencing primers on an Illumina HiSeq2500 single-index Rapid Run. The paper's processing steps were these. MiGEC version 1.2.6 was used for UMI-based consensus assembly, which corrected PCR and sequencing errors. MiXCR version 2.1.1 was used to carry out V(D)J alignment, clonotype assembly and CDR3 extraction. Normalisation of gene usage, clonotype sharing and MAIT/NKT TCR abundance was achieved by analysing the top 1000, 10 000 and 20 000 clonotypes per sample. Diversity was computed as the inverse Simpson index with the vegan R package after downsampling to 27 000 UMIs. Statistical testing used paired Mann-Whitney U tests on the discordant twin pairs and applied Benjamini-Hochberg correction for multiple testing. TCRdb reprocessed the reads; each CDR3 protein sequence makes one entry, and DNA is unavailable. V and J calls and clone size were set by TCRdb, not the authors. The sample's table covers about 450,000 distinct CDR3 sequences. Together, the top ten hold 2% to 3% of the sample.

A remark on this clonotype: Its specific antigen is unknown.

The receptor was derived from a human donor with ulcerative colitis or Crohn's disease, or a healthy co-twin of an affected twin (not recorded which). The sequencing input was blood. The rearranged segments are TRBV4-3 and TRBJ2-1; the TCRdb call, TRBD2, lacks DNA for checking. CDR3 reads: CASSQGLAGGPYNEQFF.